What follows are 23 T cell receptor beta chains derived from one specimen sequenced in a study of cytomegalovirus exposure and HLA in healthy donors. PCR involved 60 Vbeta and 13 Jbeta primers. Repertoires were generated with immunoSEQ multiplex PCR, while TCRdb's copy carries only in-frame clones and drops some. The sample shows roughly 150,000 clones, roughly three quarters of them seen only once. The sequenced sample was PBMCs. The source of these receptors is a man aged 25 to 40 in good health and CMV-seronegative.

This clone was counted a single time. The J gene is TRBJ2-1, the V gene TRBV28; tentatively, D is TRBD1 (6 bases). Germline V gene sequence: CDR1 MDHEN, CDR2 SYDVKM. The CDR3 consists of 14 residues. Trimming removed 5 bases at V and 6 bases at J, with 14 bases between. CDR3 region: CASSPPGTPNEQFF. The CDR3 nucleotides read TGTGCCAGCAGTCCTCCAGGGACACCCAATGAGCAGTTCTTC.

This rearrangement joins TRBV2 to TRBJ2-7, with 8 bases that match TRBD1. There are 13 residues in the CDR3. The ends lost 5 bases at V and 6 bases at J; junction bases unmatched: 6. Per germline, CDR1 SNHLY and CDR2 FYNNEI. The CDR3 sequence is CASSLDRGCEQYF. The CDR3 region has the DNA TGTGCCAGCAGTCTCGACAGGGGCTGCGAGCAGTACTTC.

The chain is built from TRBV27 and TRBJ2-5, with TRBD1 as a possible D gene (7 bases). CDR1 is MNHEY, CDR2 SMNVEV, per germline (reference sequence). The V gene lost 4 bases and the J gene lost 4 bases, with 13 bases spanning the gap. The CDR3 length is 14 residues. The CDR3 bases are TGTGCCAGCAGTTCCGACCAGGGGGGAGAGACCCAGTACTTC. It encodes CASSSDQGGETQYF.

This clone was observed once. This chain joins TRBV28 and TRBJ1-4; 7 positions match TRBD1. Trimming took 8 bases from V and 3 from J; bases not matched to a gene: 12. Germline V lookup: CDR1 MDHEN, CDR2 SYDVKM. The CDR3 runs 16 residues. DNA for the CDR3: TGTGCCAGCGGATACAGGGGAAGGTTGGCTAATGAAAAACTGTTTTTT. As protein: CASGYRGRLANEKLFF.

The chain recombines TRBV6-5 with TRBJ2-7, with 10 bases identical to TRBD2. Germline-derived CDR1 and CDR2 are MNHEY and SVGAGI. V lost 8 bases, J lost 4 bases, and 8 bases stayed unmatched. The CDR3 sequence is 14 residues long. In DNA form, the CDR3 reads TGTGCCAGCGGTCTAGCGGGAGAGGAATACGAGCAGTACTTC. Protein sequence: CASGLAGEEYEQYF.

This chain uses TRBV7-8 with TRBJ1-5; D uncertain. There are 13 residues in the CDR3. Trimming cost V 3 bases and J 1 base, with 4 bases left between them. Germline V gene lookup returns CDR1 SGHVS and CDR2 FQNEAQ. CDR3 in DNA: TGTGCCAGCAGCTTCGGGAGCAATCAGCCCCAGCATTTT. Translated: CASSFGSNQPQHF.

This clone was picked up one time. This sequence joins TRBV7-9 and TRBJ2-6, with 9 nucleotides matching TRBD1. The germline CDR1 and CDR2 sequences are SEHNR and FQNEAQ (reference sequence). There are 17 residues in the CDR3. Losses at the gene ends were 4 bases for V and 0 bases for J; bases not matched to a gene: 4. The CDR3 protein is CASSSGTGSSGANVLTF. CDR3 bases: TGTGCCAGCAGCTCCGGGACAGGGAGCTCTGGGGCCAACGTCCTGACTTTC.

The chain couples TRBV27 to TRBJ2-7, with 7 bases that match TRBD2. The germline V gene has CDR1 MNHEY and CDR2 SMNVEV (reference sequence). Trimming cost V 3 bases and J 2 bases; bases outside gene matches: 7. The CDR3 consists of 15 residues. CDR3 in DNA: TGTGCCAGCAGTTTTCAAGGCGGGAGTACCTACGAGCAGTACTTC. Its protein product is CASSFQGGSTYEQYF.

This sequence joins TRBV28 and TRBJ2-3; D is ambiguous. The CDR3 consists of 15 residues. The V and J ends lost 3 bases and 6 bases respectively, with 16 bases between them. Germline CDR1 MDHEN, CDR2 SYDVKM. The CDR3 region is CASSFPGGFKDTQYF. Here the CDR3 DNA reads TGTGCCAGCAGTTTCCCTGGCGGATTTAAGGATACGCAGTATTTT.

The chain employs TRBV19 and TRBJ2-7; D is ambiguous. Trimming took off 1 base at V and 3 bases at J, with 10 bases between the two ends. The CDR3 has 14 residues. Germline CDR1 and CDR2: LNHDA and SQIVND (reference sequence). The CDR3 sequence is CASSIGNSYYEQYF. DNA of the CDR3: TGTGCCAGTAGTATAGGAAACAGCTACTACGAGCAGTACTTC.

The chain couples TRBV10-3 to TRBJ2-1; D unclear. The CDR3 runs to 11 residues. Trimming cost V 8 bases and J 7 bases, with 9 bases left between them. Germline CDR1 is ENHRY and CDR2 is SYGVKD. DNA of the CDR3: TGTGCCATCCTCGAGGCGAATGAGCAGTTCTTC. As protein: CAILEANEQFF.

J is TRBJ2-7 and V is TRBV25-1; 8 bases fit TRBD2. Germline CDR1 reads MGHDK; CDR2 reads SYGVNS. This CDR3 is built from 15 residues. Unmatched junction bases numbered 4, after V lost 3 bases and J lost 0 bases. The CDR3 spells CASSERREGSYEQYF. The CDR3 DNA is TGTGCCAGCAGTGAGCGACGGGAGGGCTCCTACGAGCAGTACTTC.

The chain employs TRBV6-4 and TRBJ1-2, with a possible D match to TRBD1 (6 bases). Trimming removed 2 bases from V and 2 bases from J, with 12 bases in between. This CDR3 is 15 amino acids long. In germline, CDR1 is MRHNA, CDR2 SNTAGT. The CDR3 bases are TGTGCCAGCAGTGACCCCGGGCAGGGGAACTATGGCTACACCTTC. Its protein product is CASSDPGQGNYGYTF.

The chain has TRBV19 and TRBJ2-3; the match to TRBD2 covers 13 bases. The germline V gene encodes CDR1 LNHDA and CDR2 SQIVND (reference sequence). The CDR3 spans 16 residues. J gave up 8 bases and V 2 bases, and 7 bases lay outside the gene matches. The CDR3 DNA reads as TGTGCCAGTAGTATAATCGGGACTAGCGGGAAGGGTACGCAGTATTTT. This codes for CASSIIGTSGKGTQYF. Supplemented by reference TRBV19 and TRBJ2-3, the full variable domain reads DGGITQSPKYLFRKEGQNVTLSCEQNLNHDAMYWYRQDPGQGLRLIYYSQIVNDFQKGDIAEGYSVSREKKESFPLTVTSAQKNPTAFYLCASSIIGTSGKGTQYFGPGTRLTVL.

This chain links TRBV5-8 with TRBJ1-1, with D unresolved. CDR3 length: 16 residues. CDR1 SGHTS and CDR2 YDEGEE come from the germline V gene. Deletions cut 2 bases from V and 0 bases from J, with 14 bases between. The CDR3 bases are TGTGCCAGCAGCTTTGGAACCGACTATCTGAACACTGAAGCTTTCTTT. Protein product: CASSFGTDYLNTEAFF.

The V gene is TRBV10-3, the J gene TRBJ1-2; 11 nucleotides line up with TRBD1. V gave up 7 bases and J gave up 5 bases; unmatched junction bases: 6. CDR1 is ENHRY and CDR2 is SYGVKD in the germline V gene. This CDR3 comprises 14 residues. CDR3 DNA sequence: TGTGCCATCACCCGGACAGGGGGCCTTTATGGCTACACCTTC. Its translation is CAITRTGGLYGYTF.

This rearrangement joins TRBV19 to TRBJ1-5, with D perhaps matching TRBD1 (5 bases). The CDR3 extends over 16 amino acids. Germline CDR1 and CDR2: LNHDA and SQIVND (reference sequence). V was pared by 5 bases and J by 6 bases, with 20 bases between. CDR3 sequence reads: CASSLLDTGGGQPQHF. The CDR3 DNA reads as TGTGCCAGTAGTTTACTGGACACGGGAGGTGGTCAGCCCCAGCATTTT.

The rearrangement uses TRBV30 and TRBJ2-7, with 10 bases identical to TRBD1. V was clipped by 0 bases and J by 12 bases; unmatched bases: 8. Looked up from germline, CDR1 is GTSNPN and CDR2 is SVGIG (reference sequence). The CDR3 length is 13 residues. The CDR3 spells CAWSVQRTGGAYF. The CDR3, as DNA: TGTGCCTGGAGTGTACAGAGGACAGGGGGTGCGTACTTC.

The J gene is TRBJ2-5, the V gene TRBV6-5; the D is unclear. The CDR3 has 12 residues. CDR1 MNHEY and CDR2 SVGAGI come from the germline V gene. Trimming left V 8 bases short and J 4 bases short, with 11 bases between. CDR3 DNA: TGTGCCAGCCTGAGCGCTTCAGAGACCCAGTACTTC. Translated, it gives CASLSASETQYF.

This clone has just one count. Germline is not matched at one junction end, which may reflect a read error. The rearrangement uses TRBV7-9 and TRBJ2-1; TRBD1 matches 7 bases. The CDR3 extends over 12 amino acids. Germline V gives CDR1 SEHNR, CDR2 FQNEAQ (reference sequence). The CDR3 sequence is CSSSFDRAEQFF. DNA of the CDR3: TGTTCCAGCAGCTTCGACAGGGCTGAGCAGTTCTTC.

This clone came up once. V gene TRBV11-2 combines with J gene TRBJ2-2, with TRBD2 identical over 12 bases. This CDR3 is built from 17 residues. J was trimmed by 1 base and V by 5 bases; bases with no gene match: 5. Looked up from germline, CDR1 is SGHAT and CDR2 is FQNNGV. The CDR3: CASSRGLAGLNTGELFF. The DNA for the CDR3 is TGTGCCAGCAGCCGTGGACTAGCGGGGTTGAACACCGGGGAGCTGTTTTTT.

The chain joins TRBV7-9 to TRBJ2-7, with D perhaps TRBD1 (6 bases). The CDR3 is 15 residues long. Germline V gene data show CDR1 as SEHNR and CDR2 as FQNEAQ (reference sequence). V was clipped by 5 bases and J by 2 bases, with 16 bases between them. CDR3 DNA: TGTGCCAGCAGCCGCGGACAGTGGGTAACCTACGAGCAGTACTTC. It translates to CASSRGQWVTYEQYF.

The gene calls are TRBV19 and TRBJ2-7; D gene ambiguous. CDR1 is LNHDA, CDR2 SQIVND, per germline (reference sequence). V lost 3 bases and J 1 base, leaving 7 bases between the germline ends. This CDR3 has 13 amino acids. CDR3 in DNA: TGTGCCAGTAGTATGCGCCTATCCTACGAGCAGTACTTC. As protein: CASSMRLSYEQYF.